This record looks at one TCR beta chain sequence and its context. These data come from a study of OX40 agonist ivuxolimab in advanced cancers. Whole-study context: The drug used for patients, ivuxolimab, was an agonistic anti-OX40 (CD134) antibody. Head and neck, renal cell, melanoma or hepatocellular carcinoma were the cancers that dose-escalation patients had. The mean age was approximately 56 years, ranging from 23 to 79, with about 87% of participants male.

The sampling schedule covered blood at baseline, cycle 4 day 1, and cycle 7 day 1. Here immunoSEQ multiplex PCR was the method, and the copy in TCRdb shows in-frame clones only, minus some. The sample includes fewer than 80,000 clones, around 88% seen only once; the top ten take around 0.56%. The V and J ends lost 4 bases and 7 bases respectively, with 10 bases between them. Germline loops: CDR1 SGHDN, CDR2 FVKESK. The CDR3 loop spans 12 amino acids. The sample in question was CD4+ or CD8+ T cells sorted from blood, obtained in a trial of the OX40 agonist ivuxolimab. The clonotype comes from an adult with an advanced solid tumor such as melanoma, head and neck, liver or kidney cancer. V and J are TRBV14 and TRBJ2-5; D ambiguous. Here the CDR3 reads CASSLNRVTQYF. The CDR3 DNA reads TGTGCCAGCAGCCTTAACCGGGTGACCCAGTACTTC.